These 17 T cell receptor beta chains originate from one sample sequenced in a study of high-grade serous ovarian cancer treatment subgroups. The repertoire was sequenced with immunoSEQ multiplex PCR; TCRdb's copy has only in-frame clones and lacks some. Of 3,000 to 3,500 clones in the sample, over 65% were seen once. The tumor samples were collected prior to definitive surgery or chemotherapy. The sequenced material came from tumor tissue. Every receptor here comes from a human donor with high-grade serous ovarian cancer.

The chain couples TRBV7-2 to TRBJ2-1, with a weak D call TRBD1 (6 bases). This CDR3 is 13 amino acids long. V lost 4 bases, J lost 6 bases, and 10 bases lay in between. Germline V gives CDR1 SGHTA, CDR2 FQGNSA. The CDR3 here is CASSSMGANEQFF. The CDR3 DNA is TGTGCCAGCAGCTCGATGGGGGCCAATGAGCAGTTCTTC.

V is TRBV2 and J is TRBJ2-1; the match to TRBD2 covers 10 bases. Germline V gene data show CDR1 as SNHLY and CDR2 as FYNNEI. Trimming cost V 6 bases and J 3 bases; bases outside gene matches: 5. This CDR3 region has 15 residues. This CDR3 is CASRRTSGFYNEQFF. CDR3 coding DNA: TGTGCCAGCAGAAGGACTAGCGGATTCTACAATGAGCAGTTCTTC.

The chain links TRBV4-1 to TRBJ2-2; TRBD2 might be the D (5 bases). This CDR3 contains 16 residues. Germline V gene sequence: CDR1 MGHRA, CDR2 YSYEKL. V lost 1 base and J 0 bases, leaving 9 bases between the germline ends. The CDR3 loop is CASSQGGGANTGELFF. The CDR3 region has the DNA TGCGCCAGCAGCCAAGGAGGAGGCGCGAACACCGGGGAGCTGTTTTTT.

The rearrangement uses TRBV11-2 and TRBJ2-5, with D perhaps matching TRBD1 (5 bases). The CDR3 loop spans 15 amino acids. Germline loops: CDR1 SGHAT, CDR2 FQNNGV. With 3 bases removed from V and 5 bases from J, the gap between germline ends came to 16 bases. The CDR3 DNA sequence: TGTGCCAGCAGCTTTCACCAGGGCCTGAGGGAGACCCAGTACTTC. Translated, it gives CASSFHQGLRETQYF.

The chain couples TRBV28 to TRBJ2-3, with D unclear. Trimming left V 6 bases short and J 0 bases short, with 10 bases between. Germline V lookup: CDR1 MDHEN, CDR2 SYDVKM. The CDR3 is made up of 14 amino acids. The CDR3 sequence: CASSLGPSTDTQYF. Written as DNA, the CDR3 is TGTGCCAGCAGCCTCGGACCAAGCACAGATACGCAGTATTTT.

This clone was seen just once. This chain links TRBV19 with TRBJ2-4, with D tentatively TRBD1 (5 bases). The length of the CDR3 is 16 residues. V dropped 3 bases and J dropped 1 base, with 13 bases sitting between them. Germline V lookup: CDR1 LNHDA, CDR2 SQIVND (reference sequence). In nucleotides, the CDR3 is TGTGCCAGTAGTATGATAGGGGCGGCGGCCAAAAACATTCAGTACTTC. Translated, it gives CASSMIGAAAKNIQYF.

This rearrangement joins TRBV7-9 to TRBJ2-2; D could derive from TRBD1 or TRBD2 (5 bases each). V lost 5 bases and J 5 bases, leaving 21 bases between the germline ends. The CDR3 runs to 17 residues. From germline, CDR1 is SEHNR and CDR2 FQNEAQ (reference sequence). In nucleotides, the CDR3 is TGTGCCAGCAGCCTACGAGGCGGGCAGGGCTGGACCGGGGAGCTGTTTTTT. It encodes CASSLRGGQGWTGELFF.

The chain combines TRBV4-3 with TRBJ2-7, with TRBD2 identical over 10 bases. With V trimmed by 1 base and J by 3 bases, 6 bases remained unmatched. Germline CDR1 and CDR2: LGHNA and YSLEER. The CDR3 length is 16 residues. CDR3 residues: CASSQGYSGGYYEQYF. CDR3 DNA sequence: TGCGCCAGCAGCCAAGGGTATAGCGGGGGGTACTACGAGCAGTACTTC.

J is TRBJ1-2 and V is TRBV4-3, with unresolved D. CDR1 is LGHNA and CDR2 is YSLEER in the germline V gene. The V and J ends lost 0 bases and 2 bases respectively, with 4 bases between them. This CDR3 region has 13 residues. CDR3 nucleotide sequence: TGCGCCAGCAGCCAAGATCGGAACTATGGCTACACCTTC. This translates into CASSQDRNYGYTF.

Comment on this clone: One junction end does not reproduce the germline sequence, and a read error may be involved. The chain carries TRBV19 and TRBJ1-2; D might be TRBD1 (5 bases). This CDR3 has 15 amino acids. Germline lookup yields CDR1 LNHDA and CDR2 SQIVND (reference sequence). CDR3 sequence (DNA): TGTGCCAGTAGCGAAGTGGGGGACTCAGTCTATGGCTACGCCTTC. Translation: CASSEVGDSVYGYAF.

This clone came up a few times. V is TRBV7-8 and J is TRBJ2-3, with D possibly TRBD2 on 6 matching bases. Germline values: CDR1 SGHVS, CDR2 FQNEAQ. The CDR3 length is 18 residues. Trimming took 0 bases from V and 6 from J, leaving 22 bases between them. Here the CDR3 DNA reads TGTGCCAGCAGCTTAGCGATCGGTAGCGGCTTGTTTGGCGATACGCAGTATTTT. Translated, it gives CASSLAIGSGLFGDTQYF.

The rearrangement links TRBV4-3 to TRBJ1-2; unclear D gene. V was clipped by 0 bases and J by 4 bases, with 12 bases between them. Germline V lookup: CDR1 LGHNA, CDR2 YSLEER. The CDR3 length is 15 residues. In nucleotides, the CDR3 is TGCGCCAGCAGCCAAGAAAGCACCTTTGGCTATGGCTACACCTTC. Translating gives CASSQESTFGYGYTF.

V is TRBV11-3 and J is TRBJ2-1; D gene unclear. CDR3 length: 14 amino acids. Germline CDR1 SGHNT, CDR2 YENEEA. V gave up 3 bases and J gave up 6 bases, with 12 bases separating them. The CDR3 DNA sequence: TGTGCCAGCAGCTTCTCGTCAGCCGTCAATGAGCAGTTCTTC. Translating gives CASSFSSAVNEQFF.

This clone was recorded a few times. V is TRBV5-1 and J is TRBJ2-2; D gene uncertain. The CDR3 totals 14 residues. Per the germline V gene, CDR1 is SGHRS and CDR2 is YFSETQ. Trimming stripped 0 bases from V and 3 bases from J, with 6 bases between. The CDR3 spells CASSLDGYTGELFF. CDR3 nucleotide sequence: TGCGCCAGCAGCTTGGACGGATACACCGGGGAGCTGTTTTTT.

This clone was counted a single time. The genes are TRBV19 and TRBJ2-7; D is unclear. Between the trimmed V and J ends, which lost 6 bases and 3 bases, there was a span of 6 bases. Germline V gene lookup returns CDR1 LNHDA and CDR2 SQIVND (reference sequence). The CDR3 covers 11 residues. The CDR3 sequence: CASSGYYEQYF. The CDR3 DNA reads as TGTGCCAGTAGCGGGTACTACGAGCAGTACTTC.

The CDR3 here is CASSLRTDYTGELFF. The CDR3 DNA reads as TGTGCCAGCAGTTTAAGGACGGACTACACCGGGGAGCTGTTTTTT. The V gene is TRBV28, the J gene TRBJ2-2; a weak D match, TRBD2 (5 bases). Germline V gene sequence: CDR1 MDHEN, CDR2 SYDVKM. With 2 bases removed from V and 3 bases from J, the gap between germline ends came to 10 bases. This CDR3 is built from 15 residues.

V gene TRBV18 combines with J gene TRBJ1-2; weak D call: TRBD1 (5 bases). Germline-derived CDR1 and CDR2 are KGHSH and LQKENI. The CDR3 contains 13 residues. V lost 4 bases and J 6 bases, leaving 12 bases between the germline ends. The CDR3 DNA sequence: TGTGCCAGCTCACTTTTAAGGGACGATGGCTACACCTTC. Amino acid sequence: CASSLLRDDGYTF.